This entry lists 11 T cell receptor beta chains sequenced from one sample in a study of blood T cells in healthy people across ages. Together with a sample-barcoded 5' primer, a J-beta primer mix was included in a second PCR lasting 7 to 11 cycles. TCRdb re-analysed the 5' RACE reads in MiXCR, keeping a single row per CDR3 protein. This table has some 760,000 distinct CDR3 sequences, approximately 25% appearing once. These data are also associated with another study on T cells of mothers and their children.

Material for sequencing was blood. These receptors originate from a boy younger than 18 in good health.

To note about this clonotype: A read error may account for a junction end that differs from germline. The V gene is TRBV3-1, the J gene TRBJ2-2; 9 nucleotides match TRBD1. This CDR3 spans 16 amino acids. CDR1 and CDR2 (germline): LGHDT, YNNKEL (reference sequence). CDR3 bases: TGTGCCAGCAGCCAAGAGGGACAGGGTGTAACCGGGGCGCTGTTTTTT. It translates to CASSQEGQGVTGALFF.

This chain connects TRBV9 to TRBJ2-3; 10 nucleotides agree with TRBD1. This CDR3 is built from 15 residues. Germline CDR1 SGDLS, CDR2 YYNGEE. With V trimmed by 2 bases and J by 5 bases, 5 bases remained unmatched. The CDR3 region has the DNA TGTGCCAGCAGCGTTTTGACAGGGGGCATAGATACGCAGTATTTT. This encodes CASSVLTGGIDTQYF.

The table lists this clonotype with a few counts. The V and J genes are TRBV12-3 or TRBV12-4 and TRBJ2-5; D possibly matches TRBD1 or TRBD2 (5 bases each). Trimming took off 5 bases at V and 1 base at J, with 11 bases between the two ends. The CDR3 runs to 14 residues. The CDR3, as DNA: TGTGCCAGCAGTGAAGGGACGGCCCAAGAGACCCAGTACTTC. Amino acids: CASSEGTAQETQYF.

The chain carries TRBV28 and TRBJ1-1; 8 bases agree with TRBD1. Trimming at V came to 4 bases and at J to 4 bases, leaving 8 bases not matched to a gene. The CDR3 consists of 15 residues. Per germline, CDR1 MDHEN and CDR2 SYDVKM. CDR3 DNA: TGTGCCAGCAGTTCAAAATGGACAGGGACCACTGAAGCTTTCTTT. The encoded protein is CASSSKWTGTTEAFF.

V is TRBV12-3 or TRBV12-4 and J is TRBJ1-5; possible D gene TRBD1, 5 bases. This CDR3 has 14 residues. V was clipped by 2 bases and J by 5 bases, with 10 bases between them. CDR3 sequence reads: CASSLLGGDQPQHF. CDR3 coding DNA: TGTGCCAGCAGTTTATTGGGGGGAGATCAGCCCCAGCATTTT.

The rearrangement uses TRBV15 and TRBJ2-1; 14 bases agree with TRBD2. Trimming took 3 bases from V and 6 from J; bases not matched to a gene: 1. CDR1 is LNHNV and CDR2 is YYDKDF in the germline V gene (reference sequence). This CDR3 region has 15 residues. The CDR3 loop is CATSRTSGGVNEQFF. The CDR3 coding sequence is TGTGCCACCAGCAGGACTAGCGGGGGGGTCAATGAGCAGTTCTTC.

The V gene is TRBV19, the J gene TRBJ2-7; possible D gene TRBD1, 6 bases. There are 15 residues in the CDR3. V was clipped by 0 bases and J by 4 bases, with 13 bases between them. CDR1 and CDR2 from the germline V gene are LNHDA and SQIVND (reference sequence). The CDR3: CASSIEAQGIYEQYF. CDR3 in DNA: TGTGCCAGTAGTATAGAAGCACAGGGTATTTACGAGCAGTACTTC.

For the CDR3, the DNA is TGCAGTGCTAGAGGGATCTCCGGCGGGAGGGATTCACCCCTCCACTTT. It is translated as CSARGISGGRDSPLHF. The rearrangement joins TRBV20-1 to TRBJ1-6, with D uncertain. This CDR3 contains 16 residues. Germline loops: CDR1 DFQATT, CDR2 SNEGSKA (reference sequence). Trimming cost V 1 base and J 8 bases, with 18 bases left between them.

This clonotype came up a few times. The chain couples TRBV7-2 to TRBJ2-7; D is undetermined. Trimming shortened V by 1 base and J by 12 bases, and 16 bases separated the two germline ends. The CDR3 loop spans 13 amino acids. Germline values: CDR1 SGHTA, CDR2 FQGNSA. As DNA, the CDR3 is TGTGCCAGCAGCTTAGATCCTCTCTCCGATAGGTACTTC. It is translated as CASSLDPLSDRYF.

The count of this clonotype is one. The rearrangement uses TRBV3-1 and TRBJ2-4; 7 bases match TRBD2. The CDR3 spans 16 residues. The ends lost 1 base at V and 0 bases at J; junction bases unmatched: 3. Germline-derived CDR1 and CDR2 are LGHDT and YNNKEL (reference sequence). In nucleotides, the CDR3 is TGTGCCAGCAGCCAAGTAGCGGGCCTAGCCAAAAACATTCAGTACTTC. This sequence encodes CASSQVAGLAKNIQYF. The full variable domain, its missing parts supplied by reference TRBV3-1 and TRBJ2-4, is DTAVSQTPKYLVTQMGNDKSIKCEQNLGHDTMYWYKQDSKKFLKIMFSYNNKELIINETVPNRFSPKSPDKAHLNLHINSLELGDSAVYFCASSQVAGLAKNIQYFGAGTRLSVL.

The V and J genes are TRBV24-1 and TRBJ2-5; D is possibly TRBD2 (6 bases). This CDR3 is built from 14 residues. Germline assignment: CDR1 KGHDR and CDR2 SFDVKD. V was cut by 3 bases and J by 2 bases, with 9 bases left in between. The CDR3 loop reads CATSDLGLQETQYF. DNA for the CDR3: TGTGCCACCAGTGATCTAGGACTACAAGAGACCCAGTACTTC.